Shown below are 8 T cell receptor beta chains from a single sample sequenced in a study of T cell responses to AZD1222 COVID-19 vaccine. Libraries were prepared by immunoSEQ multiplex PCR; TCRdb keeps only in-frame clonotypes and omits some of them. The sample carries roughly 100,000 clones, 82% recorded once. The sample consisted of peripheral blood, taken on day 0 of AZD1222 vaccination. The origin of the receptors is an adult in good health.

The gene calls are TRBV7-2 and TRBJ2-1; D unclear. The CDR3 has 13 amino acids. Germline loops: CDR1 SGHTA, CDR2 FQGNSA. The V gene lost 2 bases and the J gene lost 7 bases, with 9 bases spanning the gap. The chain's CDR3 is CASSLTALNEQFF. For the CDR3, the DNA is TGTGCCAGCAGCTTAACCGCCCTTAATGAGCAGTTCTTC.

J is TRBJ1-5 and V is TRBV20-1; D is undetermined. The CDR3 spans 15 residues. V was pared by 3 bases and J by 2 bases, with 14 bases between. CDR1 is DFQATT and CDR2 is SNEGSKA in the germline V gene (reference sequence). CDR3 in DNA: TGCAGTGCTAGTGTAGGGCCCTGGGGCAATCAGCCCCAGCATTTT. Translating gives CSASVGPWGNQPQHF.

The genes are TRBV11-2 and TRBJ2-3; no definite D call. The germline V gene has CDR1 SGHAT and CDR2 FQNNGV. This CDR3 has 12 amino acids. Deletions cut 5 bases from V and 5 bases from J, with 8 bases between. This CDR3 is CASSPLLDTQYF. CDR3 coding DNA: TGTGCCAGCAGCCCGCTCTTAGATACGCAGTATTTT. Filled out from reference TRBV11-2 and TRBJ2-3, the complete variable domain reads EAGVAQSPRYKIIEKRQSVAFWCNPISGHATLYWYQQILGQGPKLLIQFQNNGVVDDSQLPKDRFSAERLKGVDSTLKIQPAKLEDSAVYLCASSPLLDTQYFGPGTRLTVL.

The sample holds one count of this clone. This chain uses TRBV12-3 or TRBV12-4 with TRBJ1-2, with unresolved D. V was shortened by 11 bases and J by 0 bases, with 7 bases between the two germline ends. The CDR3 spans 11 residues. This chain's CDR3 is CALYANYGYTF. In DNA, the CDR3 is TGTGCCCTGTACGCTAACTATGGCTACACCTTC.

Written as DNA, the CDR3 is TGTGCCAGTAGTATATACAGCGGGGGGGCGGGAGAGACCCAGTACTTC. It is translated as CASSIYSGGAGETQYF. V gene TRBV19 combines with J gene TRBJ2-5; TRBD2 matches at 10 bases. The germline CDR1 and CDR2 sequences are LNHDA and SQIVND (reference sequence). This CDR3 is 16 amino acids long. The junction had 7 bases not matched to a gene; V was cut back by 2 bases and J by 4 bases.

V usage is TRBV20-1 and J usage is TRBJ2-1; a weak D match, TRBD2 (6 bases). With 6 bases removed from V and 7 bases from J, the gap between germline ends came to 10 bases. The CDR3 is 11 amino acids. The germline gives CDR1 DFQATT, CDR2 SNEGSKA (reference sequence). DNA of the CDR3: TGCAGTGCCCCGACTAGTAATGAGCAGTTCTTC. It yields the protein CSAPTSNEQFF.

The genes are TRBV9 and TRBJ1-3, with 9 bases matching TRBD1. Germline CDR1 reads SGDLS; CDR2 reads YYNGEE. The CDR3 consists of 16 residues. V was pared by 2 bases and J by 2 bases, with 5 bases of the junction left unmatched. CDR3 nucleotides: TGTGCCAGCAGCGTCCGGGACAGGGCCCCTGGAAACACCATATATTTT. Residues: CASSVRDRAPGNTIYF.

The chain recombines TRBV5-4 with TRBJ2-1; 8 nucleotides align to TRBD1. Germline V gives CDR1 SGHNT, CDR2 YYREEE (reference sequence). The CDR3 runs 16 residues. Trimming took 0 bases from V and 8 from J; bases not matched to a gene: 10. CDR3 residues: CASSLAGQGPGDEQFF. The DNA of the CDR3 is TGTGCCAGCAGCTTGGCTGGACAGGGCCCCGGCGATGAGCAGTTCTTC.